A selection of T cell receptor beta chains follows, all from one sample in a study of blood T cell repertoires in COVID-19. TCRdb keeps only in-frame clones here, not all; method: immunoSEQ multiplex PCR. The table includes about 120,000 clones, 80% to 85% detected once. Sequencing was done on a sample of PBMCs or T cells enriched from blood (not recorded which). These receptors were collected from a woman under 40 who had recovered from COVID-19. CDR3s include the opening cysteine and the closing phenylalanine or tryptophan. The D gene is left open where the match is weak. Clone size appears in some rows only: once, few, many, or a class for an expanded clone.

J: TRBJ2-3; size: .; V: TRBV7-2; D: TRBD1; DNA: TGTGCCAGCAGCCTAGTGGACAGGGGAATCAGCACAGATACGCAGTATTTT; CDR3: CASSLVDRGISTDTQYF
J: TRBJ1-2; size: .; V: TRBV4-3; D: .; DNA: TGCGCCAGCAGCCAAGATCCCGGAAGGCGGGGCTATGGCTACACCTTC; CDR3: CASSQDPGRRGYGYTF
J: TRBJ2-2; size: .; V: TRBV24-1; D: TRBD2; DNA: TGTGCCACCAGTGATCATGGACTAGCGGGAGCTTCCGGGGAGCTGTTTTTT; CDR3: CATSDHGLAGASGELFF
J: TRBJ1-2; size: .; V: TRBV28; D: .; DNA: TGTGCCAGCAGTTTATTTCCTCCTGATGGCTACACCTTC; CDR3: CASSLFPPDGYTF
J: TRBJ2-1; size: .; V: TRBV4-3; D: TRBD2; DNA: TGCGCCAGCAGCCAAGATGCCAGCGGGATCTACAATGAGCAGTTCTTC; CDR3: CASSQDASGIYNEQFF
J: TRBJ1-1; size: .; V: TRBV7-9; D: .; DNA: TGTGCCAGCAGCTTAGATAACGCAGGGTTGAACACTGAAGCTTTCTTT; CDR3: CASSLDNAGLNTEAFF
J: TRBJ2-2; size: .; V: TRBV5-4; D: .; DNA: TGTGCCAGCAGCTTGGACAGGAACACCGGGGAGCTGTTTTTT; CDR3: CASSLDRNTGELFF
J: TRBJ2-1; size: .; V: TRBV5-4; D: .; DNA: TGTGCCAGCAGTCCTACGACTAGGAGTAATGAGCAGTTCTTC; CDR3: CASSPTTRSNEQFF
J: TRBJ1-1; size: .; V: TRBV19; D: TRBD1; DNA: TGTGCCAGTAGTAAGAGACAGGGTGGGGTGAACACTGAAGCTTTCTTT; CDR3: CASSKRQGGVNTEAFF
J: TRBJ1-4; size: .; V: TRBV9; D: TRBD1; DNA: TGTGCCAGCAGCTACACAGGGGGCGGTGAAAAACTGTTTTTT; CDR3: CASSYTGGGEKLFF
J: TRBJ2-1; size: .; V: TRBV9; D: TRBD1; DNA: TGTGCCAGCAGCGTAGTGTGGCAGGGGGCCGGCAATGAGCAGTTCTTC; CDR3: CASSVVWQGAGNEQFF
J: TRBJ2-7; size: .; V: TRBV7-2; D: .; DNA: TGTGCCAGCAGCTTAGCGTGGGAGTCCTACGAGCAGTACTTC; CDR3: CASSLAWESYEQYF
J: TRBJ2-5; size: once; V: TRBV6-1; D: TRBD2; DNA: TGTGCCAGCAGTGAGGCGGGAGCGATCGAGGAGACCCAGTACTTC; CDR3: CASSEAGAIEETQYF
J: TRBJ2-7; size: .; V: TRBV30; D: TRBD2; DNA: TGTGCCTGGAGTGGCGGGAGGACCCTCTACGAGCAGTACTTC; CDR3: CAWSGGRTLYEQYF
J: TRBJ2-7; size: .; V: TRBV5-1; D: TRBD2; DNA: TGCGCCAGCAGCTGGACTAGCGGGCAATACGAGCAGTACTTC; CDR3: CASSWTSGQYEQYF
J: TRBJ2-7; size: .; V: TRBV6-2/TRBV6-3; D: TRBD2; DNA: TGTGCCAGCAGCCCCGTGGCGGGGGGATTCTACGAGCAGTACTTC; CDR3: CASSPVAGGFYEQYF
J: TRBJ1-1; size: few; V: TRBV4-3; D: .; DNA: TGCGCCAGCAGCCCGGCGGGGGGCCGGAGTACTGAAGCTTTCTTT; CDR3: CASSPAGGRSTEAFF
J: TRBJ2-7; size: .; V: TRBV2; D: TRBD2; DNA: TGTGCCAGCAGTGATGGGGTACTAGCGGGCTACGAGCAGTACTTC; CDR3: CASSDGVLAGYEQYF
J: TRBJ1-2; size: .; V: TRBV30; D: .; DNA: TGTGCCTGGAGTGTACGAGGGAACTATGGCTACACCTTC; CDR3: CAWSVRGNYGYTF
J: TRBJ1-2; size: .; V: TRBV12-5; D: TRBD1; DNA: TGTGCTAGTGGGACAGGGTTTACTAACTATGGCTACACCTTC; CDR3: CASGTGFTNYGYTF